What follows are 22 T cell receptor beta chains derived from one specimen sequenced in a study of cytomegalovirus exposure and HLA in healthy donors. Here immunoSEQ multiplex PCR was the method, and the copy in TCRdb shows in-frame clones only, minus some. Of under 250,000 clones in the sample, roughly 91% were seen once. The sequenced material came from PBMCs. The receptor set was obtained from a woman aged 18-30 years in good health and CMV-seropositive.

This sequence joins TRBV5-4 and TRBJ1-2; D is possibly TRBD1 (5 bases). Deletions cut 2 bases from V and 6 bases from J, with 14 bases between. CDR1 and CDR2 (germline): SGHNT, YYREEE (reference sequence). The CDR3 consists of 14 residues. The CDR3 is CASSFRGFKDGYTF. The CDR3 nucleotides read TGTGCCAGCAGCTTTCGGGGGTTTAAAGATGGCTACACCTTC.

CDR3 loop: CASSLQPRGTEKLFF. In DNA, the CDR3 is TGCGCCAGCAGCTTGCAGCCCCGCGGGACCGAAAAACTGTTTTTT. The chain joins TRBV5-1 to TRBJ1-4; weak D call: TRBD1 (5 bases). The CDR3 has 15 amino acids. V lost 1 base to trimming and J lost 8 bases, with 15 bases between them. Germline V gives CDR1 SGHRS, CDR2 YFSETQ.

The chain recombines TRBV5-1 with TRBJ1-2, with 7 bases that match TRBD1. Trimming cost V 2 bases and J 6 bases; bases outside gene matches: 4. CDR1 is SGHRS and CDR2 is YFSETQ in the germline V gene. CDR3 length: 13 residues. CDR3 protein: CASSLQGRDGYTF. CDR3 in DNA: TGCGCCAGCAGCTTACAGGGGCGGGATGGCTACACCTTC.

This rearrangement joins TRBV9 to TRBJ1-2, with 7 bases matching TRBD1. This CDR3 has 17 residues. V was pared by 0 bases and J by 0 bases, with 8 bases of the junction left unmatched. Germline V gene lookup returns CDR1 SGDLS and CDR2 YYNGEE. Written as DNA, the CDR3 is TGTGCCAGCAGCGTAGGACAGGGTACATTGGCTAACTATGGCTACACCTTC. The encoded protein is CASSVGQGTLANYGYTF.

The chain combines TRBV27 with TRBJ2-7, with D maybe TRBD1 (5 bases). There are 14 residues in the CDR3. Trimming shortened V by 2 bases and J by 2 bases, and 10 bases separated the two germline ends. The V gene's germline CDR1 is MNHEY and CDR2 SMNVEV (reference sequence). The DNA for the CDR3 is TGTGCCAGCAGTTTAGGGGCGGACCCCTACGAGCAGTACTTC. The encoded protein is CASSLGADPYEQYF.

This clone was seen only once. The rearrangement links TRBV2 to TRBJ2-3; D gene ambiguous. V shed 6 bases and J shed 0 bases, with 16 bases lying between them. Looked up from germline, CDR1 is SNHLY and CDR2 is FYNNEI. The CDR3 length is 16 residues. The CDR3 DNA reads TGTGCCAGCAGCGCTTTTGATGCGGCTAGCACAGATACGCAGTATTTT. As protein: CASSAFDAASTDTQYF.

The gene calls are TRBV27 and TRBJ1-2, with 7 bases that match TRBD1. The germline V gene encodes CDR1 MNHEY and CDR2 SMNVEV (reference sequence). The length of the CDR3 is 15 residues. The trim removed 8 bases at V and 0 bases at J, leaving 9 bases unmatched. CDR3 bases: TGTGCCAGCCCCCTCCCGGGACAGACTAACTATGGCTACACCTTC. Protein sequence: CASPLPGQTNYGYTF.

This clone has ten or more counts. This chain uses TRBV18 with TRBJ2-7; the match to TRBD2 covers 10 bases. Unmatched junction bases numbered 5, after V lost 1 base and J lost 2 bases. The CDR3 has 16 amino acids. Germline CDR1 and CDR2: KGHSH and LQKENI. CDR3 residues: CASSPRTAGGAYEQYF. In nucleotides, the CDR3 is TGTGCCAGCTCACCACGCACAGCGGGAGGGGCCTACGAGCAGTACTTC.

The rearrangement joins TRBV2 to TRBJ2-1, with D possibly TRBD2 on 6 matching bases. Looked up from germline, CDR1 is SNHLY and CDR2 is FYNNEI. With 6 bases removed from V and 6 bases from J, the gap between germline ends came to 9 bases. The CDR3 is made up of 12 amino acids. The CDR3 reads CASRRETNEQFF. As DNA, the CDR3 is TGTGCCAGCAGACGGGAGACCAATGAGCAGTTCTTC.

V is TRBV2 and J is TRBJ2-1, with TRBD2 identical over 16 bases. The CDR3 length is 19 residues. The V gene's germline CDR1 is SNHLY and CDR2 FYNNEI. Germline trimming cut 6 bases from V and 0 bases from J; bases unmatched to any gene: 8. CDR3: CASRRGTSGRGSSYNEQFF. CDR3 DNA sequence: TGTGCCAGCAGGCGAGGGACTAGCGGGAGGGGGAGCTCCTACAATGAGCAGTTCTTC.

This sequence joins TRBV5-1 and TRBJ2-4; 11 bases are a match to TRBD2. The V and J ends lost 2 bases and 6 bases, in that order; junction bases with no gene match: 7. The germline V gene encodes CDR1 SGHRS and CDR2 YFSETQ. The CDR3 runs to 16 residues. For the CDR3, the DNA is TGCGCCAGCAGCTTTGGACTAGCGGGTGAAGGAAACATTCAGTACTTC. Translated, it gives CASSFGLAGEGNIQYF.

The chain carries TRBV29-1 and TRBJ2-1, with D possibly being TRBD1 (6 bases). In germline, CDR1 is SQVTM, CDR2 ANQGSEA. The V and J ends lost 3 bases and 1 base respectively, with 13 bases between them. The CDR3 is 15 amino acids. The CDR3 here is CSVDGSDSSYNEQFF. CDR3 coding DNA: TGCAGCGTTGATGGCTCGGACAGTTCCTACAATGAGCAGTTCTTC.

The chain carries TRBV4-1 and TRBJ2-7, with a tentative D call TRBD2 (5 bases). CDR1 is MGHRA and CDR2 is YSYEKL in the germline V gene. The CDR3 extends over 14 amino acids. The V end lost 7 bases, the J end lost 2 bases, and 15 bases lay between the germline ends. Here the CDR3 reads CASTRDLGAYEQYF. In DNA, the CDR3 is TGCGCCAGCACTAGAGACCTCGGGGCCTACGAGCAGTACTTC.

A few counts support this clone. The gene calls are TRBV21-1 and TRBJ2-3; no DNA check was done on the table's D call, TRBD1. TRBV21-1 is classified as a pseudogene. The CDR3 extends over 14 amino acids. The CDR3 DNA reads TGTGCCAGCAGCAAAGGGGGCTGCACAGATACGCAGTATTTT. This codes for CASSKGGCTDTQYF.

This clone has a single count. The chain uses TRBV7-3 and TRBJ1-1, with D unresolved. This CDR3 is built from 13 residues. CDR1 SGHTA and CDR2 FQGTGA come from the germline V gene. V was trimmed by 5 bases and J by 4 bases, leaving 11 bases between them. CDR3 nucleotide sequence: TGTGCCAGCAGCCCAAGAGCCCTCACTGAAGCTTTCTTT. This gives the protein CASSPRALTEAFF.

This CDR3 reads CASSEARVEAFF. The CDR3 bases are TGTGCCAGCAGTGAAGCGCGGGTTGAAGCTTTCTTT. J is TRBJ1-1 and V is TRBV2, with unresolved D. CDR1 SNHLY and CDR2 FYNNEI come from the germline V gene. The V and J ends lost 0 bases and 7 bases respectively, with 6 bases between them. The CDR3 covers 12 residues.

This clone was seen a single time. The CDR3 protein is CASTIPYEGYSNQPQHF. CDR3 in DNA: TGTGCCAGCACAATCCCATATGAGGGATATAGCAATCAGCCCCAGCATTTT. The V and J genes are TRBV25-1 and TRBJ1-5; D is unresolved. V was cut by 7 bases and J by 0 bases, with 19 bases left in between. The CDR3 covers 17 residues. The germline gives CDR1 MGHDK, CDR2 SYGVNS.

This clone was picked up one time. The chain recombines TRBV25-1 with TRBJ1-1, with D uncertain. The CDR3 covers 15 residues. V lost 3 bases and J 1 base, leaving 12 bases between the germline ends. Germline V gene sequence: CDR1 MGHDK, CDR2 SYGVNS. The DNA of the CDR3 is TGTGCCAGCAGTGACACTGGGCAGGCGAACACTGAAGCTTTCTTT. Protein sequence: CASSDTGQANTEAFF.

The chain is built from TRBV29-1 and TRBJ2-2; 10 nucleotides match TRBD2. The CDR3 has 20 residues. The germline gives CDR1 SQVTM, CDR2 ANQGSEA. V shed 6 bases and J 2 bases; nucleotides not matched to a gene: 21. Here the CDR3 DNA reads TGCAGCGTCTCTGTCGGCCGCCGGTATAGCGGGAGGCTTAACACCGGGGAGCTGTTTTTT. It translates to CSVSVGRRYSGRLNTGELFF.

The chain is built from TRBV2 and TRBJ2-1; D uncertain. Germline V gene lookup returns CDR1 SNHLY and CDR2 FYNNEI. V gave up 8 bases and J gave up 4 bases, with 9 bases separating them. This CDR3 is 12 amino acids long. Here the CDR3 reads CASCDGYNEQFF. The CDR3 DNA follows: TGTGCCAGCTGCGACGGGTACAATGAGCAGTTCTTC.

V and J are TRBV5-6 and TRBJ2-5, with D uncertain. Germline lookup yields CDR1 SGHDT and CDR2 YYEEEE. This CDR3 has 13 amino acids. Trimming pared 4 bases from V and 1 base from J, leaving 8 bases between. CDR3 nucleotides: TGTGCCAGCAGCATCTGGAGCCAAGAGACCCAGTACTTC. It translates to CASSIWSQETQYF.

This rearrangement joins TRBV9 to TRBJ2-2, with 7 positions matching TRBD1. The CDR3 length is 15 residues. CDR1 SGDLS and CDR2 YYNGEE come from the germline V gene. J lost 3 bases, V lost 2 bases, and 4 bases had no gene match. CDR3 bases: TGTGCCAGCAGCGTGAGGGGGCTGGACACCGGGGAGCTGTTTTTT. Protein sequence: CASSVRGLDTGELFF.